The sequence of this T cell receptor beta chain was determined in a study of neurological immune-mediated disorders. A single record per CDR3 protein comes from TCRdb applying MiXCR to the 5' RACE reads. The sample has 30,000 or so distinct CDR3 sequences, approximately 15% seen once. In its sample, this clonotype is medium-sized. Germline V gene data show CDR1 as LGHNA and CDR2 as YNFKEQ. The CDR3 spans 15 residues. The V end was cut by 0 bases, the J end by 1 base, with 9 bases between. The unsorted libraries originated from 2 million PBMCs kept at -80 C. Sequenced sample: PBMCs. V is TRBV4-2 and J is TRBJ2-5, with D perhaps TRBD2 (6 bases). The clonotype comes from a man between 65 and 80 years old in good health. The CDR3 reads CASSQDGGSQETQYF. Here the CDR3 DNA reads TGTGCCAGCAGCCAAGATGGAGGGAGCCAAGAGACCCAGTACTTC.